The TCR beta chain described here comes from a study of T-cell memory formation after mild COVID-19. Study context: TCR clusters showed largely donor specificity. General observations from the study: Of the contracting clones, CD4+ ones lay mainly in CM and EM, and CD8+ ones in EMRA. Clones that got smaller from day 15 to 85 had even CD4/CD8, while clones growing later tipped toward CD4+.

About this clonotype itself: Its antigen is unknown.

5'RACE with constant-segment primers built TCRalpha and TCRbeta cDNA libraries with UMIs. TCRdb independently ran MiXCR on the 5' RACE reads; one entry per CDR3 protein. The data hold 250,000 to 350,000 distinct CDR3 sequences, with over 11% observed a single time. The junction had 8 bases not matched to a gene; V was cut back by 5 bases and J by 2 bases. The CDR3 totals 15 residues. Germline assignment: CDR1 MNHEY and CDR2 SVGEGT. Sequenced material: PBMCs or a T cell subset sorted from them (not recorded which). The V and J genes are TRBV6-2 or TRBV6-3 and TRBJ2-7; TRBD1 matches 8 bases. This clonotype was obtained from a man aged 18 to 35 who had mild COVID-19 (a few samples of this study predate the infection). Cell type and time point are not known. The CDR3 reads CASSPGTGLAYEQYV. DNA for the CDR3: TGTGCCAGCAGTCCCGGGACAGGCTTAGCCTACGAGCAGTACGTC.